This record concerns one TCR beta chain sequence. In the source study's methods: Reference gene primer amplification gave estimated nucleated cell counts. Here immunoSEQ multiplex PCR was the method, and the copy in TCRdb shows in-frame clones only, minus some. V, J and clone size reflect that table, while D and trimming were determined from the DNA. The sample records tens of thousands of clones, about 80% being singletons. The entry originates in a study of blood T cell repertoires in COVID-19. Looking at the study overall: COVID-19 samples, acute and convalescent, were from the United States, Italy and Spain. Sources were T cells, B-cell-depleted T cells, or PBMCs; the material itself was cDNA or gDNA.

Germline lookup yields CDR1 MNHNS and CDR2 SASEGT. After removal of 3 bases from V and 3 bases from J, the junction contained 5 bases not matched to a gene. The CDR3 runs 14 residues. This clonotype originated in a woman older than 75 with acute or convalescent COVID-19. The chain has TRBV6-1 and TRBJ2-7, with 7 nucleotides matching TRBD1. What was sequenced was peripheral blood. The CDR3 coding sequence is TGTGCCAGCAGTGAGTCCGGGACAGTCTACGAGCAGTACTTC. This sequence encodes CASSESGTVYEQYF.